This T cell receptor (beta chain) was sequenced for a study of cytomegalovirus exposure and HLA in healthy donors. Note on this clone: The antigen remains undetermined.

Use of 60 Vbeta and 13 Jbeta primers characterized the PCR. TCRdb's table, derived via immunoSEQ multiplex PCR, lists solely in-frame clones and lacks some. This table holds about 130,000 clones, around 83% found once. Study observations and caveats: Later analysis identified a missense DCLRE1C variant that was linked to TCR beta V- and J-gene trimming. Across donors, sequencing depth was assumed by presence/absence analyses to be roughly uniform. Common viral pathogens were later found to be apparently linked to several of the most significant clusters. Later analysis placed DRB1 highest and HLA-C lowest in TCR association rates, which differed by HLA locus.

This sequence was found in a man aged 50 to 59 in good health and CMV-seronegative. The source material was PBMCs.

The CDR3 DNA reads TGTGCCTGGAGTTCGCTAGCGGGGGTCCCGATCTCCTACAATGAGCAGTTCTTC. Residues: CAWSSLAGVPISYNEQFF. This chain connects TRBV30 to TRBJ2-1, with 10 bases identical to TRBD2. Trimming removed 2 bases from V and 0 bases from J; junction bases left unmatched: 10. CDR1 and CDR2 from the germline V gene are GTSNPN and SVGIG (reference sequence). This CDR3 has 18 residues.